A selection of T cell receptor beta chains follows, all from one sample in a study of T cells in Graves' hyperthyroidism and ophthalmopathy. TCRdb reprocessed the multiplex PCR reads with MiXCR, giving one entry per CDR3 protein. The repertoire holds around 56,000 distinct CDR3 sequences, with around half as singletons. Material: blood. These TCRs come from a young woman with Graves' ophthalmopathy. Each CDR3 is given with its conserved first and last residue. Each record gives: J gene, D gene, clone size, V gene, CDR3 DNA, CDR3 protein. D genes are given only for firm matches. Size is stated for part of the rows, as once, few or many counts, or as a class when the clone is expanded.

>TRBJ2-1|TRBD2|NA|TRBV15
TGTGCCACCAGCCAAGATCGGACTAGCGGTTCGAGCTCCTACAATGAGCAGTTCTTC
CATSQDRTSGSSSYNEQFF
>TRBJ1-1|NA|NA|TRBV2
TGTGCCAGCAGCCAGGACATTAGGGAGACCCGGGGTTTCTTT
CASSQDIRETRGFF
>TRBJ1-5|NA|NA|TRBV29-1
TGCAGCGTTGACGGGGGATCTGAAGAGACCCAGCATTTT
CSVDGGSEETQHF
>TRBJ1-2|NA|once|TRBV10-2
TGTGCCAGCAGTTACCAGGACAGCGGCTATGGCTACACCTTC
CASSYQDSGYGYTF
>TRBJ2-1|NA|many|TRBV6-5
TGTGCCAGCAGGGGGGGCAATGAGCAGTTCTTC
CASRGGNEQFF
>TRBJ1-6|TRBD1|NA|TRBV7-8
TGTGCCAGCAGCATTCTCCGGGACAGGGGTGGTAATTCACCCCTCCACTTT
CASSILRDRGGNSPLHF
>TRBJ1-2|NA|many|TRBV12-3/TRBV12-4
TGTGCCAGCAGTTTACAGGGGAGCTATGGCTACACCTTC
CASSLQGSYGYTF
>TRBJ2-1|NA|NA|TRBV10-1
TGCGCCAGCAGCTCAACGACAGGCCACAGTGAGCAGTTCTTC
CASSSTTGHSEQFF
>TRBJ1-4|TRBD1|many|TRBV29-1
TGCAGCGTTGAAGCGAAGGGACAGAATAATGAAAAACTGTTTTTT
CSVEAKGQNNEKLFF
>TRBJ2-5|NA|many|TRBV7-2
TGTGCCAGCAGCTTACGCGCGGAGACCCAGTACTTC
CASSLRAETQYF
>TRBJ1-6|NA|many|TRBV11-2
TGTGCCAGCAGACCGGACGGAGAGAGATCACCCCTCCACTTT
CASRPDGERSPLHF
>TRBJ2-1|TRBD2|NA|TRBV7-9
TGTGCCAGCAGCTTAGGGACTAGCGGGAGGCCCTCCTACAATGAGCAGTTCTTC
CASSLGTSGRPSYNEQFF
>TRBJ2-1|TRBD2|NA|TRBV20-1
TGCAGTGCTCCAATAGGGACTAGCGGGAGGGCCCTCAATGAGCAGTTCTTC
CSAPIGTSGRALNEQFF
>TRBJ2-1|NA|many|TRBV9
TGTGCCAGCAGCGTTGGGGGCTCCTACAATGAGCAGTTCTTC
CASSVGGSYNEQFF
>TRBJ1-2|NA|NA|TRBV9
TGTGCCAGCAGCGCAGGGGAAGGGGTCACCTTC
CASSAGEGVTF
>TRBJ1-1|TRBD1|NA|TRBV5-1
TGCGCCAGCAGCTTGGTGGGGACAGCAGAAGCTTTCTTT
CASSLVGTAEAFF
>TRBJ2-7|TRBD1|many|TRBV20-1
TGCAGTGCTAGAGGGCCGACAGGGAACGGCGAGCAGTACTTC
CSARGPTGNGEQYF
>TRBJ1-4|NA|many|TRBV5-1
TGCGCCAGCAGCCCGAAACGGCCCGCGAATGAAAAACTGTTTTTT
CASSPKRPANEKLFF
>TRBJ1-1|TRBD1|NA|TRBV28
TGTGCCAGCAGTTTCCACACAGGGGCGAACACTGAAGCTTTCTTT
CASSFHTGANTEAFF
>TRBJ2-2|NA|NA|TRBV20-1
TGCAGTGCTAGGAGGGGGGCGAACACCGGGGAGCTGTTTTTT
CSARRGANTGELFF
>TRBJ2-7|TRBD1|NA|TRBV9
TGTGCCAGCAGCGCGGGGACAGGGGGATACGAGCAGTACTTC
CASSAGTGGYEQYF
>TRBJ2-2|NA|many|TRBV6-5
TGTGCCACCTCCCTCCGGGAAGCGAACACCGGGGAGCTGTTTTTT
CATSLREANTGELFF